This T cell receptor (beta chain) was sequenced for a study of spatial heterogeneity in lung cancer (dated by TCRdb to the late 2010s). Background on the whole study: More beta-chain than alpha-chain transcripts were consistently detected, likely reflecting higher beta-chain transcript abundance. In the raw uncorrected reads, each unique combination of TCR and UMI appeared more than ten times on average. Both alpha and beta chains were TCR-sequenced in samples taken at surgery, namely 220 tumor regions, around 64 matched nontumor lung samples and 50 to 60 PBMC samples. TCR alpha and beta repertoires were quantitatively compared across multiple tumor regions, matched nontumor lung and blood in non-small cell lung cancer. Nonsynonymous mutation counts, determined by whole-exome sequencing of tumor tissue, were related to TCR repertoire features.

Interpreted using the paper, the time point label stands for: sample taken at primary tumor resection. Donors were under 95 patients with early-stage, untreated non-small cell lung cancer from the lung TRACERx cohort. Without any cell sorting, TCR sequencing was performed on whole RNA extracted either from tumor and nontumor lung tissue or from cryopreserved PBMC samples. Only patients for whom sufficient RNA was available from at least two tumor regions were selected for TCR sequencing. Before selection, tumor and adjacent nontumor lung specimens were reviewed by a lung pathologist. Study-level results and caveats: Additional single-cell paired TCR alpha and beta sequencing was considered necessary to confirm, at a functional level, the hypothesis that regional TCRs recognize regional mutations.

Libraries were constructed by 5' RACE. The sequencing machine was a NextSeq 500. In the TCR library protocol, a unique molecular identifier was attached to each TCR cDNA molecule so that PCR and sequencing errors could be corrected. Regarding the original processing steps: TCR identification, UMI-based error correction and CDR3 extraction were all carried out with Decombinator tools. TCRs above a frequency of 2 per 1,000, corresponding to the top 1% of the tumor frequency distribution, were defined as expanded. Rényi diversity was computed with the R vegan package after subsampling each repertoire 100 times to 5,000 TCRs. CDR3 similarity networks were built from amino acid triplet string-kernel similarity, with CDR3s being connected when pairwise similarity was above 0.82. The raw public reads went through TCRdb reprocessing: fastp at Q25, MiXCR clone calling, in-frame beta chains kept. Rows with one shared CDR3 protein collapse into an entry with the most common genes and DNA. What appears here as the V and J calls and clone size reflects TCRdb's work, not the paper's. This sample is represented by just under 5,500 distinct CDR3 sequences; about 5.1% of them were singletons. The leading ten clones occupy approximately 9.2% of the sample.

This clonotype is described as medium-sized (0.01 to 0.1%). The specificity of this receptor is unknown. Per-nucleotide qualities are absent, and no much larger clonotype sits a single base away. This receptor was identified in a female donor with early-stage non-small cell lung cancer. Here the sequenced sample was normal lung tissue next to the tumor, taken at surgery.

The bases are TGTGCCAGCAGCTTATCGGCAGGCCTGAACACTGAAGCTTTCTTT. This sequence encodes CASSLSAGLNTEAFF. Recombination joined TRBV7-3 with TRBJ1-1; the D gene identity is not certain. CDR1 and CDR2 are read off the germline V gene as SGHTA and FQGTGA. The CDR3 covers 15 residues, taking in both the cysteine and the phenylalanine. Only the CDR3 DNA stays, 45 bases, in frame from base 1. The V and J ends are trimmed by 2 bases and 0 bases, leaving 10 bases between them.